This paragraph covers one T cell receptor beta chain sequence. Its antigen has not been determined. There are no base qualities to consult, and no much larger clone falls within one base. These data are taken from a study of cytomegalovirus exposure and HLA in healthy donors (dated by TCRdb to the late 2010s). About the full investigation: In an earlier analysis of 587 of the donors, 250 to 350 Gb of sequence data and 117 million unique TCR beta sequences from about 180 million T cells were reported. Approximately 310 gigabases of sequencing data and about 92 million unique TCR sequences made up an early release that covered under 750 HLA-typed donors. Of the 300 to 500 genotyped donors, 81% were placed in the genetic ancestry cluster associated with self-reported Caucasian donors. The study aimed to test whether signatures of past pathogen exposure could be identified by cataloging public T cell receptors. The T cell repertoires of about 700 subjects were profiled by immunosequencing and related to cytomegalovirus serostatus. In addition to the first cohort of 666 subjects, a separate validation cohort of 130 or so different subjects was used. High-throughput TCR immunosequencing, statistical association of individual TCRs with disease status, and machine learning were combined to predict cytomegalovirus infection status. A later analysis re-analyzed previously published TCR beta repertoires from 600 to 850 donors and added high-resolution HLA genotyping to study TCR occurrence patterns. In the later analysis, no new phenotypic data were used to find candidate immune exposures; instead, reliance was placed on TCR beta sequences and their occurrence across donors. In an earlier analysis of a few hundred of the donors, high-throughput TCR beta sequencing was used to judge whether each TCR beta V gene segment behaved as functional or pseudogenic. Alongside the repertoire data, information on donor age, sex, ethnicity and CMV serostatus was compiled. In a later genetic analysis, genome-wide SNP genotypes for about 65% of the roughly 700 donors were used, and that subset was treated as a discovery cohort. Every repertoire in the discovery cohort had been generated on one and the same sequencing platform. HLA typing included class I and class II loci at four-digit resolution. Typing coverage varied by locus: roughly 620-640 donors for A, B, C, DRB1 and DQB1; roughly 510 for DQA1; approximately 610 for DPA1; 400 to 480 for DPB1. A few DR-DQ haplotypes were treated as single units for association and clustering because of strong linkage in the cohort. Among about 410 genotyped donors of the cohort, an average of roughly 230,000 unique TCR beta nucleotide sequences was sequenced per donor, of which about 19% were non-productive. On the study overall, not on this receptor specifically: Most TCR sequences were observed very rarely across donors, whereas some public TCRs were present in many individuals. Specific HLA alleles were associated with 16,951 TCR beta sequences at a false discovery rate of 0.05 in a later analysis. Correlated functional status among segregating V segments might be attributable to linkage disequilibrium, but an unknown experimental factor could not be ruled out. Because counts were too low, about 18 rarely observed V segments, including chromosome 9 orphons, were excluded from the earlier analysis of several hundred of the donors. Cytomegalovirus status was reported to be diagnosed by the classifier with high specificity and sensitivity in both the original and validation cohorts. CMV serostatus was the only immune exposure information available for the cohort. In the study, some 160 TCR beta chains were listed as associated with cytomegalovirus. In vitro tests confirmed that a few of the cytomegalovirus-associated TCR beta chains recognize cytomegalovirus antigens. Only TCR beta chains were sequenced in this cohort, and the absence of alpha or paired-chain data limited detectable features. A further reported finding was that TCR beta sequences accurately predicted the HLA-A and HLA-B alleles for most subjects in the first cohort. The authors suggested that the approach could potentially be extended to other disease states and immunological phenotypes. In a later genetic analysis, a missense DCLRE1C variant was associated with V-gene and J-gene trimming of TCR beta chains, and the association was replicated in an independent cohort. Because the 87-base-pair reads could not distinguish some IMGT-functional V segments, including TRBV6-2 and TRBV6-3, those segments were excluded. A later analysis reported that several top co-occurrence clusters appeared linked to parvovirus B19, influenza, CMV and Epstein-Barr virus. A later genetic analysis reported fewer N-insertions in productive TCRs among donors in an Asian-associated ancestry cluster than the roughly 700-donor mean. In a later analysis, HLA-associated TCR beta chains showed more clonal expansion and lower generation probabilities than non-associated chains that were equally common. A cluster of highly shared sequence variants was judged likely to represent a technical artifact of the sequencing pipeline. In a later analysis, most CMV-associated TCR beta chains were found to appear HLA-restricted, with HLA associations seemingly driven largely by CMV exposure. In an earlier analysis of some 550 of the donors, most TCR beta V segments were observed in productive rearrangements about 90% or about 30% of the time, broadly matching IMGT annotations. When HLA alleles, especially DR and DQ, strongly co-occurred, TCR associations were difficult to assign to individual alleles. In a later analysis, TCR association rates were found to vary across HLA loci, with the most associated TCRs seen for DRB1 alleles and the fewest for HLA-C alleles. Because HLA typing was unavailable for some donors at each locus, only the typed subset was used in association tests. The presence/absence analyses assumed that sequencing depth was roughly uniform across donors, and that assumption may not be true.

The library was produced with the immunoSEQ multiplex PCR assay. The multiplex PCR relied on a mix of 60 forward primers for TCR Vbeta segments and 13 reverse primers for TCR Jbeta segments. The CDR3 region of rearranged TCR beta genes was amplified from genomic DNA by a multiplex PCR assay. The Illumina HiSeq System was used to sequence the amplified TCR beta libraries as 87-base-pair reads. In the paper's pipeline: Across the 670 or so repertoires, a later analysis counted some 81 million unique TCR beta chains, approximately 12 million of which were shared by at least two donors. A nearest-neighbor algorithm error-corrected the raw reads and collapsed the reads into unique sequences, merging closely related sequences to remove PCR and sequencing errors. CDR3 sequences were aligned to IMGT reference sequences to assign V, D and J gene segments. For a sequence to be retained, a match of at least six nucleotides to both a V gene segment and a J gene segment was required. A rearrangement was called productive if the CDR3 had no stop codons and remained in frame with V and J, and every other rearrangement was called non-productive. Following IMGT convention, CDR3 was defined as the stretch from the second conserved V-encoded cysteine up to the conserved J-encoded phenylalanine. The earlier analysis of roughly 590 of the donors excluded any sequence lacking an unambiguous match to a single V gene segment. In an earlier analysis of several hundred of the donors, V segments were called functional above 56.7% productive rearrangements and were called segregating when the between-donor standard deviation exceeded 5%. A statistical classification framework was built for diagnosing cytomegalovirus status from the catalog of TCR beta chain sequences. In a later analysis, V and J genes were assigned by comparing TCR nucleotide sequences against IMGT/GENE-DB human TR gene sequences. In a later analysis, CDR3 sequences and most-parsimonious VDJ recombination scenarios were assigned using the TCRdist pipeline. A later analysis defined each TCR beta chain by its CDR3 amino acid sequence plus V-gene family, and excluded reads lacking a unique V-gene family. In a later analysis, nearly 600 highly shared, low-generation-probability nucleotide sequences were removed to address suspected cross-contamination and a sequencing artifact. For each public chain, a later analysis derived a clonal expansion index from normalized ranks of inferred template counts within each repertoire. In a later analysis, generation probabilities were computed with a VDJ recombination model fitted to out-of-frame rearrangements, and the resulting probabilities were checked against IGoR. In a later analysis, hypergeometric tests were used to score TCR-TCR, TCR-HLA and TCR-CMV co-occurrence, with a repertoire-size bias correction applied to TCR pairs. To estimate false discovery rates, a later analysis permuted the HLA or CMV assignments 20 times. In a later analysis, co-occurring TCRs were grouped with DBSCAN, and TCRdist sequence similarity was added when clustering was performed within HLA-allele-positive subsets. Co-occurrence clustering excluded repertoires with fewer than 30,000 or more than 120,000 public chains, plus five with anomalous nucleotide sharing. In TCRdb, the immuneACCESS table is reduced to in-frame sequences with V and J assigned. These tables do not hold every clone; where another copy was compared, an unresolved V gene accounts for under half, and the others remain unexplained. That table supplies the V and J calls and clone size; D and trimming were determined from the DNA. In this sample the table shows about 160,000 clones, around four fifths of which occur a single time. The top ten constitute about 1.9% of the sample.

The germline V gene (reference sequence) yields LNHNV for CDR1 and YYDKDF for CDR2. From V the trimming removes 0 bases and from J it removes 0 bases, while the gene matches leave 6 bases of the junction unaccounted for. The CDR3, cysteine through phenylalanine, is 19 amino acids long. The sequence is cut down to CDR3 DNA, 57 bases in frame from base 1. In total, roughly 670 healthy bone marrow donors made up the cohort. Cohort members were all nominally healthy when sampled, although unrecorded immune exposures were likely present. The donor tested CMV seronegative and was one of the 352 seronegative cohort members. Each donor provided a peripheral blood sample, and peripheral blood mononuclear cells were used for TCR beta sequencing. Genomic DNA was extracted from the blood cell samples with the Qiagen DNeasy Blood Extraction Kit.

Recombination linked TRBV15 to TRBJ2-1; a stretch of 12 junction bases matches TRBD2. Sequencing input: PBMCs. The sequence derives from a female donor in good health and CMV-seronegative. Read as DNA, the sequence is TGTGCCACCAGCAGAGAGGGACTAGCGGGCAGAGGCTCCTACAATGAGCAGTTCTTC. This encodes CATSREGLAGRGSYNEQFF.